Listed below are T cell receptor beta chains from one sample, sequenced in a study of CD8 T cells in Susac syndrome. One entry per CDR3 protein, called by TCRdb with MiXCR from the immunoSEQ multiplex PCR reads. In the table there are about 140,000 distinct CDR3 sequences, 85% to 95% of which are singletons. What was sequenced was CD4+ T cells from PBMCs. These receptors originate from a human donor with Susac syndrome. Each CDR3 is given with its conserved first and last residue. Fields, in order: V gene, J gene, D gene, clone size, CDR3 protein, CDR3 DNA. D genes are given only for firm matches. For some rows the clone size is stated as once, few or many, or as a class when expanded; others skip it.

TRBV20-1	TRBJ1-5	.	once	CSATRGPTNQPQHF	TGCAGTGCTACCAGGGGCCCTACCAATCAGCCCCAGCATTTT
TRBV10-3	TRBJ1-1	TRBD1	.	CAISGTGVTEAFF	TGTGCCATCAGTGGGACAGGCGTCACTGAAGCTTTCTTT
TRBV7-3	TRBJ2-2	TRBD1	.	CASSIQGNGELFF	TGTGCCAGCAGCATACAGGGGAACGGGGAGCTGTTTTTT
TRBV12-3/TRBV12-4	TRBJ1-3	TRBD1	.	CASSWTGGNTIYF	TGTGCCAGCAGTTGGACAGGGGGGAACACCATATATTTT
TRBV7-2	TRBJ2-1	TRBD2	once	CASSVLAGGLGDEQFF	TGTGCCAGCAGCGTACTAGCGGGAGGGCTGGGAGATGAGCAGTTCTTC
TRBV30	TRBJ2-2	.	.	CAWAAGEAGELFF	TGTGCCTGGGCGGCAGGGGAAGCCGGGGAGCTGTTTTTT
TRBV6-2/TRBV6-3	TRBJ2-3	.	.	CASSYGSFRDTQYF	TGTGCCAGCAGTTACGGGTCTTTTCGAGATACGCAGTATTTT
TRBV20-1	TRBJ1-6	.	.	CSARETGPGNSPLHF	TGCAGTGCTAGAGAAACGGGACCGGGAAATTCACCCCTCCACTTT
TRBV20-1	TRBJ2-3	.	.	CSASLDLYNTDTQYF	TGCAGTGCTAGCCTGGATCTGTATAACACAGATACGCAGTATTTT
TRBV29-1	TRBJ2-7	.	few	CSVLFSSYEQYF	TGCAGCGTTCTCTTTTCGAGCTACGAGCAGTACTTC
TRBV28	TRBJ1-5	.	.	CASSFTGGSNQPQHF	TGTGCCAGCAGTTTTACGGGGGGCAGCAATCAGCCCCAGCATTTT
TRBV7-2	TRBJ2-5	.	.	CASSGGGWSETQYF	TGTGCCAGCAGCGGAGGGGGTTGGTCAGAGACCCAGTACTTC
TRBV7-2	TRBJ1-2	.	.	CASSSSSLTIPRGYTF	TGTGCCAGCAGCTCCAGCAGCCTTACCATCCCCCGGGGCTACACCTTC
TRBV2	TRBJ1-2	.	.	CASRQARALAYYGYTF	TGTGCCAGTCGACAGGCAAGGGCTTTGGCGTACTATGGCTACACCTTC
TRBV29-1	TRBJ1-3	TRBD1	.	CSVTTGSGNTIYF	TGCAGCGTGACGACAGGGTCGGGAAACACCATATATTTT
TRBV12-3/TRBV12-4	TRBJ2-6	.	.	CASSLGFLGANVLTF	TGTGCCAGCAGTTTAGGGTTCCTTGGGGCCAACGTCCTGACTTTC
TRBV5-8	TRBJ2-4	.	once	CASSFPLVIQYF	TGTGCCAGCAGCTTCCCCCTGGTCATTCAGTACTTC
TRBV25-1	TRBJ2-7	.	.	CASSTTGGDRVSYEQYF	TGTGCCAGCAGTACCACCGGGGGGGACAGGGTCTCCTACGAGCAGTACTTC
TRBV15	TRBJ1-5	.	.	CATSHLADQPQHF	TGTGCCACCAGCCACTTAGCGGACCAGCCCCAGCATTTT
TRBV20-1	TRBJ1-2	.	.	CSASDRLRYGYTF	TGCAGTGCTAGTGACAGACTCCGATATGGCTACACCTTC
TRBV9	TRBJ2-5	.	.	CASSSGTQTQYF	TGTGCCAGCAGCTCAGGGACTCAGACCCAGTACTTC
TRBV20-1	TRBJ2-7	.	.	CSATTSFRDEQYF	TGCAGTGCGACAACTAGCTTTCGCGACGAGCAGTACTTC